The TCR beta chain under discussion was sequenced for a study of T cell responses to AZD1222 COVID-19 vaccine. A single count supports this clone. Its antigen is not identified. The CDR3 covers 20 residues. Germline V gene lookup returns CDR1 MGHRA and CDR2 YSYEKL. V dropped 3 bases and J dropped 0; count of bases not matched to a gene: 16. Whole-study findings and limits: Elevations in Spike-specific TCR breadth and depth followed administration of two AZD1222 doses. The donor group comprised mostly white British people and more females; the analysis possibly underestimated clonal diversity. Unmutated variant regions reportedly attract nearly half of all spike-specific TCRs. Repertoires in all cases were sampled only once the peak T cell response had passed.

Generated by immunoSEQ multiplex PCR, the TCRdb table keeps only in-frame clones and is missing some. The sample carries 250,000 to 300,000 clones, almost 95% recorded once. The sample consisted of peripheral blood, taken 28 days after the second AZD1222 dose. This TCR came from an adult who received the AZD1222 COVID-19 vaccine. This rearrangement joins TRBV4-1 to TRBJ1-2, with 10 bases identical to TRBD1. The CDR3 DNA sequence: TGCGCCAGCAGCCACTCACTTCTCCCGGGACAGGGGATATCTAACTATGGCTACACCTTC. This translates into CASSHSLLPGQGISNYGYTF.